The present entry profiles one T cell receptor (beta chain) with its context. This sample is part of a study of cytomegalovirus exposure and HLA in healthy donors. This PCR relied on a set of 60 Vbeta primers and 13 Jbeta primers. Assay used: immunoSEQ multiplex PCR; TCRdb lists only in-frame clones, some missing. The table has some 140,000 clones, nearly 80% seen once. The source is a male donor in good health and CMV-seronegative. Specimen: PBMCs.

The CDR3: CASSFWTGWGEQYF. In nucleotides, the CDR3 is TGTGCCAGCAGCTTCTGGACAGGGTGGGGCGAGCAGTACTTC. The V and J genes are TRBV5-6 and TRBJ2-7; 8 nucleotides line up with TRBD1. Germline V gene sequence: CDR1 SGHDT, CDR2 YYEEEE. CDR3 length: 14 residues. The junction had 7 bases not matched to a gene; V was cut back by 2 bases and J by 6 bases.